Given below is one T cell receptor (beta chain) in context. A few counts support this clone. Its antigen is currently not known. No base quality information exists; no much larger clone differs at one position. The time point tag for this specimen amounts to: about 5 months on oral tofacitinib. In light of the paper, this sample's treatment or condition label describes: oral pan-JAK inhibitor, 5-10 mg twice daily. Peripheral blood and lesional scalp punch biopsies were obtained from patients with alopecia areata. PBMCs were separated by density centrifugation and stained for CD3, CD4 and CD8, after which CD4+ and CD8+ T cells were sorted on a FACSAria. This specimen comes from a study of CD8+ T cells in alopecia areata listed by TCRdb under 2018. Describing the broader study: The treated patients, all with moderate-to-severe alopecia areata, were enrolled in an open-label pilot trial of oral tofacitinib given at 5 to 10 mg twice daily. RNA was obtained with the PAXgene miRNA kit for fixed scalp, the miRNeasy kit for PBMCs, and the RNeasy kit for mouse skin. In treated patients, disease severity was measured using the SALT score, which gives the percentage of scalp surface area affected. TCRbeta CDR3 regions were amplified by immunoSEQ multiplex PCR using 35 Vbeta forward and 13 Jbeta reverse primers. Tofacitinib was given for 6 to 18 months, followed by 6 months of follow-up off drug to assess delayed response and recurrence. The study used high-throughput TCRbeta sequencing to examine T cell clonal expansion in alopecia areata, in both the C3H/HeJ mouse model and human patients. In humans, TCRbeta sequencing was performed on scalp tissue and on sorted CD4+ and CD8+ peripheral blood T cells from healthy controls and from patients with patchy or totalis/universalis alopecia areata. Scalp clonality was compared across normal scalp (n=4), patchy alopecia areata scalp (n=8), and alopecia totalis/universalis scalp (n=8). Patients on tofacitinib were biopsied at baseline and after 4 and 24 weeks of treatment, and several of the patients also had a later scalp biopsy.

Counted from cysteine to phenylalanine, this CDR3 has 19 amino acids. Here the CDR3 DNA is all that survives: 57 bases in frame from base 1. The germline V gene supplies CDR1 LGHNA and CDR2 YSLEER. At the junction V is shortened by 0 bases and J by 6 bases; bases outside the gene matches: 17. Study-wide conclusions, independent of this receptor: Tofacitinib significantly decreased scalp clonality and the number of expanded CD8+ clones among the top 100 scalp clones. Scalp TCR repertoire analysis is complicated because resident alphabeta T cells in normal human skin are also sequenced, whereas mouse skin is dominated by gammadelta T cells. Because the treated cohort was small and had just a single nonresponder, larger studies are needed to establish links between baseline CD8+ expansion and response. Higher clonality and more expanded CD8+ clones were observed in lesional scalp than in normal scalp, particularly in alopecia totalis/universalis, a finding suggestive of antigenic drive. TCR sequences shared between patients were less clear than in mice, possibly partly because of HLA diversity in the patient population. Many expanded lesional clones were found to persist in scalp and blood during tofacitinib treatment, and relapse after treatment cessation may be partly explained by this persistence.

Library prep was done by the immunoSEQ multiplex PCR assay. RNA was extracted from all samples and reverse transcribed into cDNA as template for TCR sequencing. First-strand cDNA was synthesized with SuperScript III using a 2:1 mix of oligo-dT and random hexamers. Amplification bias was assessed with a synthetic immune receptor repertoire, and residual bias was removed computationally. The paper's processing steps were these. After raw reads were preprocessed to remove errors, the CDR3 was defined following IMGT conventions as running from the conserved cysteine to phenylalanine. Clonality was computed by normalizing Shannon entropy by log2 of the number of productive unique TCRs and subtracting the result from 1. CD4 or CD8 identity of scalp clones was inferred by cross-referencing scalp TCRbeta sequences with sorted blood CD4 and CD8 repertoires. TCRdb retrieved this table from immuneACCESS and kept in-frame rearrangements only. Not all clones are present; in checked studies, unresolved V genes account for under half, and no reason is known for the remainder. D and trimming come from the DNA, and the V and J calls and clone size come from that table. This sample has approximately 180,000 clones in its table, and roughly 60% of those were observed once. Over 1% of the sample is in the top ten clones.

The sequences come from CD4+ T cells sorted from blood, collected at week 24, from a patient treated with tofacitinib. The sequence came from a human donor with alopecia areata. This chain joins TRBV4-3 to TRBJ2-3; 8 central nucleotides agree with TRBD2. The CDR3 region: CASSQDVTAGDVGADTQYF. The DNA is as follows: TGCGCCAGCAGCCAAGATGTAACAGCGGGGGACGTAGGGGCGGATACGCAGTATTTT.